The source of this TCR beta chain is a study of blood T cell repertoires in COVID-19 (dated by TCRdb to about 2020). Study-wide context: Samples covering the acute and convalescent phases of COVID-19 were provided by collaborators in the United States, Italy and Spain. The repertoires were released in a freely available public database intended as a resource for research on the immune response to SARS-CoV-2. A de-identified subject ID, COVID-19 status, age in years and sex were almost always included in the sample metadata. Where available, HLA class I and class II types were obtained from metadata supplied by the sample provider rather than from assay-based typing. The samples were drawn from two sources: the first 160 participants of the ongoing ImmuneRACE study, and 1,200 or so subjects contributed by 6 global collaborators. The prospective study material was composed of cDNA or gDNA derived from T cells, B-cell-depleted T cells, or PBMCs. Deeply sampled blood TCRbeta repertoires from subjects exposed to, actively infected with, or recovered from COVID-19 were included in the dataset. General conclusions and limits of the study: The quantity of clinical and demographic metadata differed by source and by participant and was supplied without curation.

The immunoSEQ Assay, a bias-controlled multiplex PCR, was used to amplify TCRbeta CDR3 regions from genomic DNA. On the study's bioinformatics: The number of nucleated cells in each sample was estimated by amplification of reference gene primers within the assay. To quantify the absolute abundance of each unique TCRbeta CDR3 rearrangement, sequence reads were collapsed and filtered. For each sample, productive Simpson clonality was calculated as the square root of Simpson's diversity index across productive rearrangements. Drawn from immuneACCESS, this table holds only the in-frame rearrangements with V and J called that TCRdb kept. Clones are partly lost; checked studies trace under half to an unresolved V gene and leave the rest unexplained. D and trimming come from the DNA, and the V and J calls and clone size come from that table. Within this sample are 100,000 to 150,000 clones, with around 89% of them counted one time only. The biggest ten clones account for 18% of the sample.

The CDR3, from cysteine to phenylalanine, totals 13 residues. Only the CDR3 DNA stays, 39 bases, in frame from base 1. V is cut by 3 bases and J by 9 bases, and the space between the germline ends is 12 bases. CDR1 and CDR2 (LNHDA, SQIVND) derive from the germline V gene (reference sequence). With respect to this clone: The clone's antigen remains unknown. It has no much larger one-base neighbor in the sample; base qualities were not kept.

Each collaborating institution followed its own protocols to collect whole blood in K2EDTA tubes. For TCRbeta analysis, collaborator samples were shipped as frozen whole blood, as isolated PBMCs, or as DNA extracted from either sample type. Sequenced: peripheral blood. This TCR came from a man aged 50 or older with active or convalescent COVID-19. The chain is assembled from TRBV19 and TRBJ2-1; too little of a D gene remains to name it. This receptor has the CDR3 CASSMLVGGEQFF. The sequence in DNA is TGTGCCAGTAGTATGTTAGTTGGCGGTGAGCAGTTCTTC. Outside the CDR3, residues come from the reference TRBV19 and TRBJ2-1 proteins, so the full variable domain is: DGGITQSPKYLFRKEGQNVTLSCEQNLNHDAMYWYRQDPGQGLRLIYYSQIVNDFQKGDIAEGYSVSREKKESFPLTVTSAQKNPTAFYLCASSMLVGGEQFFGPGTRLTVL.